These 24 T cell receptor beta chains originate from one sample sequenced in a study of fetal regulatory T cell absence and autoimmunity. Sequencing used immunoSEQ multiplex PCR; TCRdb keeps in-frame clones, though not all of them. The sample includes approximately 94,000 clones, about three quarters seen only once; the top ten take 1.5% to 2%. Sequences were obtained from pancreas tissue. The source is a male donor with IPEX syndrome.

The genes are TRBV6-6 and TRBJ1-2; 7 bases line up with TRBD1. CDR3 length: 14 residues. Germline V CDR1 and CDR2: MNHNY, SVGAGI (reference sequence). J was trimmed by 8 bases and V by 2 bases; bases with no gene match: 8. The CDR3 nucleotides are TGTGCCAGCAGTTACGACAGGGCTAGTTGGGGCTACACCTTC. Amino acids: CASSYDRASWGYTF.

This chain links TRBV4-3 with TRBJ1-1, with 8 bases identical to TRBD1. V gave up 0 bases and J gave up 3 bases; unmatched junction bases: 12. The germline gives CDR1 LGHNA, CDR2 YSLEER. The CDR3 runs to 18 residues. CDR3: CASSQDPAETGDHTEAFF. CDR3 coding DNA: TGCGCCAGCAGCCAAGATCCCGCAGAGACAGGGGACCACACTGAAGCTTTCTTT.

The CDR3 protein is CASSLGGNEKLFF. The CDR3 DNA reads as TGTGCCAGCAGCTTAGGGGGGAATGAAAAACTGTTTTTT. The chain joins TRBV7-9 to TRBJ1-4, with D possibly matching TRBD1 (5 bases). Per the germline V gene, CDR1 is SEHNR and CDR2 is FQNEAQ (reference sequence). Deletions cut 1 base from V and 5 bases from J, with 5 bases between. CDR3 size: 13 residues.

CDR3 bases: TGTGCCAGCAGCCCGGGACTAGCGGGAGCAGGTCCCTACGAGCAGTACTTC. It yields the protein CASSPGLAGAGPYEQYF. The J gene is TRBJ2-7, the V gene TRBV25-1; 14 bases agree with TRBD2. CDR1 is MGHDK and CDR2 is SYGVNS in the germline V gene. The CDR3 runs to 17 residues. V gave up 6 bases and J gave up 2 bases; unmatched junction bases: 9.

The rearrangement uses TRBV10-3 and TRBJ1-2; D remains ambiguous. Germline CDR1 ENHRY, CDR2 SYGVKD. Trimming took 2 bases from V and 4 from J, leaving 5 bases between them. CDR3 length: 12 residues. Here the CDR3 reads CAISEDLYGYTF. CDR3 bases: TGTGCCATCAGTGAGGACCTCTATGGCTACACCTTC.

For this clone: This CDR3 is also generated by other DNA sequences in the sample. V gene TRBV5-1 combines with J gene TRBJ2-2, with 10 bases fitting TRBD2. J gave up 1 base and V 2 bases, and 5 bases lay outside the gene matches. Germline CDR1 and CDR2: SGHRS and YFSETQ. CDR3 length equals 17 residues. The CDR3 is CASSLGLAGGNTGELFF. The CDR3 DNA follows: TGCGCCAGCAGCTTAGGATTAGCGGGAGGGAACACCGGGGAGCTGTTTTTT.

The chain carries TRBV19 and TRBJ1-2, with 12 bases fitting TRBD1. Germline-derived CDR1 and CDR2 are LNHDA and SQIVND (reference sequence). J was trimmed by 4 bases and V by 4 bases; bases with no gene match: 7. The CDR3 is made up of 16 amino acids. The chain's CDR3 is CASSTPGQGAFYGYTF. The CDR3 DNA is TGTGCCAGTAGTACGCCGGGACAGGGGGCCTTCTATGGCTACACCTTC.

The chain recombines TRBV5-8 with TRBJ2-3; tentative D call: TRBD2 (5 bases). Germline V CDR1 and CDR2: SGHTS, YDEGEE. The CDR3 has 12 residues. Trimming shortened V by 2 bases and J by 6 bases, and 7 bases separated the two germline ends. The CDR3, as DNA: TGTGCCAGCAGCTTTTCGGGGGATACGCAGTATTTT. Translated: CASSFSGDTQYF.

The chain is built from TRBV2 and TRBJ2-7; no clear D gene. The CDR3 loop spans 14 amino acids. V lost 5 bases and J 0 bases, leaving 11 bases between the germline ends. Germline loops: CDR1 SNHLY, CDR2 FYNNEI. The CDR3 DNA reads as TGTGCCAGCAGTACAGTACTTTTCTCCTACGAGCAGTACTTC. Translated: CASSTVLFSYEQYF.

As to this clone: Additional DNA sequences in this sample encode the identical CDR3. The chain has TRBV4-3 and TRBJ2-1; 10 bases agree with TRBD2. V trimming: 1 base; J trimming: 3 bases; junction bases outside the gene matches: 0. Germline V gene data show CDR1 as LGHNA and CDR2 as YSLEER. This CDR3 has 15 amino acids. In DNA form, the CDR3 reads TGCGCCAGCAGCCAAGGACTAGCGGGCTACAATGAGCAGTTCTTC. It translates to CASSQGLAGYNEQFF.

A few counts support this clone. The CDR3 spells CASSGTSGSNEQFF. The CDR3 DNA reads TGTGCCAGCAGCGGGACTAGCGGGAGCAATGAGCAGTTCTTC. The chain carries TRBV9 and TRBJ2-1; 13 bases are a match to TRBD2. CDR1 and CDR2 from the germline V gene are SGDLS and YYNGEE. CDR3 size: 14 residues. V was pared by 3 bases and J by 6 bases, with 0 bases of the junction left unmatched.

This CDR3 reads CASSVRLAGGRGEQYF. CDR3 DNA sequence: TGTGCCAGCAGCGTTAGACTAGCGGGGGGTCGCGGCGAGCAGTACTTC. This chain uses TRBV7-2 with TRBJ2-7, with TRBD2 identical over 13 bases. The CDR3 contains 16 residues. V lost 5 bases to trimming and J lost 6 bases; unmatched junction nucleotides: 10. Germline values: CDR1 SGHTA, CDR2 FQGNSA.

The table lists this clone with a count of one. V usage is TRBV6-1 and J usage is TRBJ1-2, with D tentatively TRBD1 (6 bases). The germline V gene encodes CDR1 MNHNS and CDR2 SASEGT. Between the trimmed V and J ends, which lost 6 bases and 2 bases, there was a span of 10 bases. The CDR3 runs to 13 residues. CDR3 in DNA: TGTGCCAGCAGCGAGGACAGAAACTATGGCTACACCTTC. Encoded protein: CASSEDRNYGYTF.

The rearrangement links TRBV15 to TRBJ2-7; D call uncertain. The CDR3 has 13 residues. CDR1 is LNHNV, CDR2 YYDKDF, per germline (reference sequence). The V end lost 0 bases, the J end lost 0 bases, and 3 bases lay between the germline ends. The CDR3 region is CATSRDSSYEQYF. The DNA for the CDR3 is TGTGCCACCAGCAGAGACAGCTCCTACGAGCAGTACTTC.

CDR3 DNA sequence: TGCGCCAGCAGCCGTAGAGGAGGCACAATTGAAGCTTTCTTT. Translating it yields CASSRRGGTIEAFF. The V call is TRBV4-1, the J call TRBJ1-1; D gene uncertain. The CDR3 loop spans 14 amino acids. Germline V gene data show CDR1 as MGHRA and CDR2 as YSYEKL. Trimming removed 4 bases at V and 7 bases at J, with 16 bases between.

The chain links TRBV27 to TRBJ1-2; 7 bases fit TRBD1. Looked up from germline, CDR1 is MNHEY and CDR2 is SMNVEV (reference sequence). V trimming: 6 bases; J trimming: 0 bases; junction bases outside the gene matches: 4. The CDR3 is 14 residues long. The CDR3 DNA sequence: TGTGCCAGCAGCCCGACAGGGCCTAACTATGGCTACACCTTC. Its protein is CASSPTGPNYGYTF.

The chain carries TRBV14 and TRBJ1-2, with TRBD1 matching over 7 bases. The germline V gene encodes CDR1 SGHDN and CDR2 FVKESK. CDR3 length: 14 residues. The ends lost 1 base at V and 4 bases at J; junction bases unmatched: 3. CDR3 in amino acids: CASSQADRAYGYTF. The DNA of the CDR3 is TGTGCCAGCAGCCAAGCCGACAGGGCCTATGGCTACACCTTC.

This chain uses TRBV6-5 with TRBJ2-2, with D possibly matching TRBD1 (6 bases). The length of the CDR3 is 14 residues. Germline CDR1 and CDR2: MNHEY and SVGAGI. V lost 5 bases and J lost 1, with 8 bases in between. CDR3 amino acids: CASSEGQNTGELFF. The DNA for the CDR3 is TGTGCCAGCAGTGAGGGACAGAACACCGGGGAGCTGTTTTTT.

On this clone itself: This sequence may be a read error, since a much larger clone differs from it by one base. J is TRBJ2-7 and V is TRBV25-1, with 7 bases identical to TRBD1. Germline CDR1 is MGHDK and CDR2 is SYGVNS. There are 12 residues in the CDR3. The trim removed 6 bases at V and 2 bases at J, leaving 1 base unmatched. In DNA, the CDR3 is TGTGCCAGCAGGGGGACAGCCTACGAGCAGTACTTC. Translated, it gives CASRGTAYEQYF.

The chain links TRBV7-2 to TRBJ1-6, with a possible D match to TRBD1 (6 bases). The CDR3 has 18 amino acids. CDR1 and CDR2 from the germline V gene are SGHTA and FQGNSA. V lost 4 bases, J lost 8 bases, and 24 bases lay in between. Here the CDR3 reads CASSWSEQGQGVYSPLHF. The CDR3 DNA reads as TGTGCCAGCAGCTGGTCGGAGCAGGGGCAAGGGGTGTATTCACCCCTCCACTTT.

This clone showed up just a few times. The chain carries TRBV5-1 and TRBJ2-1; possible D gene TRBD1, 6 bases. This CDR3 spans 13 amino acids. From germline, CDR1 is SGHRS and CDR2 YFSETQ. V shed 0 bases and J shed 9 bases, with 10 bases lying between them. The CDR3 region is CASSLATGTEQFF. The DNA of the CDR3 is TGCGCCAGCAGCTTGGCCACAGGGACTGAGCAGTTCTTC.

V gene TRBV29-1 combines with J gene TRBJ1-2, with 8 positions matching TRBD1. Unmatched junction bases numbered 2, after V lost 3 bases and J lost 5 bases. CDR1 is SQVTM, CDR2 ANQGSEA, per germline. The CDR3 sequence is 12 residues long. CDR3 sequence (DNA): TGCAGCGTTGACAGGGGGCTTTATGGCTACACCTTC. Its translation: CSVDRGLYGYTF.

This clone has a handful of counts. This CDR3 reads CASGDKSYEQYF. CDR3 nucleotide sequence: TGTGCCAGCGGTGACAAGTCCTACGAGCAGTACTTC. The rearrangement links TRBV7-8 to TRBJ2-7; D unresolved. V gave up 8 bases and J gave up 1 base, with 9 bases separating them. The CDR3 sequence is 12 residues long. CDR1 is SGHVS and CDR2 is FQNEAQ in the germline V gene.

This clone has more than one count but fewer than ten. The chain uses TRBV2 and TRBJ2-7, with 10 bases aligning to TRBD2. Trimming at V came to 5 bases and at J to 2 bases, leaving 0 bases not matched to a gene. The CDR3 is 13 residues long. Per germline, CDR1 SNHLY and CDR2 FYNNEI. For the CDR3, the DNA is TGTGCCAGCAGTAGCGGGAGGGCCTACGAGCAGTACTTC. Translation gives CASSSGRAYEQYF.